This T cell receptor (beta chain) was documented in a study of beta chain features in type 1 diabetes. General study results and limits: There was a moderate but significant shortening of TCRB CDR3s in all four CD4+ subsets of Type 1 diabetes patients. Shorter templates might be favored by PCR, and equally so in patients and in controls.

V gave up 2 bases and J gave up 5 bases; unmatched junction bases: 2. This CDR3 has 14 amino acids. Germline V CDR1 and CDR2: SGHTA, FQGNSA. cDNA synthesis used the whole RNA isolate, giving expressed TCRB sequences. Profiled with immunoSEQ multiplex PCR; TCRdb holds only in-frame clones, not every one. The table lists approximately 170,000 clones, approximately 8% of them singletons. A remark on this clone: Its target is unknown.

The J gene is TRBJ1-4, the V gene TRBV7-2; 7 bases match TRBD1. This sequence originates from a woman in her thirties or forties with type 1 diabetes. The specimen was central memory CD4+ T cells from blood. This CDR3 reads CASSLRGLNEKLFF. CDR3 coding DNA: TGTGCCAGCAGCTTAAGGGGGCTGAATGAAAAACTGTTTTTT. Filled out from reference TRBV7-2 and TRBJ1-4, the complete variable domain reads GAGVSQSPSNKVTEKGKDVELRCDPISGHTALYWYRQSLGQGLEFLIYFQGNSAPDKSGLPSDRFSAERTGGSVSTLTIQRTQQEDSAVYLCASSLRGLNEKLFFGSGTQLSVL.